The T cell receptor (beta chain) under discussion was sequenced for a study of cytomegalovirus exposure and HLA in healthy donors. Study findings and constraints: Later, an analysis found that common viral pathogens appeared to be linked with several of the most significant clusters. In vitro confirmation showed three CMV-associated chains to be CMV antigen specific. There were reportedly fewer N-insertions in an Asian-associated ancestry cluster than the roughly 670-donor mean, in a later analysis. The authors later linked a missense DCLRE1C variant to TCR beta V- and J-gene trimming.

CDR1 is SGHVS, CDR2 FQNEAQ, per germline. The V and J ends lost 3 bases and 6 bases, in that order; junction bases with no gene match: 1. This CDR3 region has 14 residues. This clone was observed once. Its specificity is unknown. PCR was performed using 60 Vbeta and 13 Jbeta primers. Assay used: immunoSEQ multiplex PCR; TCRdb lists only in-frame clones, some missing. The table lists around 110,000 clones, under 90% of them singletons. The clonotype originates from a woman younger than 45 in good health and CMV-seronegative. The rearrangement joins TRBV7-8 to TRBJ2-1; 11 bases fit TRBD2. Specimen: PBMCs. Here the CDR3 DNA reads TGTGCCAGCAGCTTTCTAGCGGGAGGCAATGAGCAGTTCTTC. Translated, it gives CASSFLAGGNEQFF.